This entry features one T cell receptor beta chain sequence. Antigen unknown. CDR3 length equals 14 residues. V was clipped by 0 bases and J by 1 base, with 7 bases between them. The germline gives CDR1 SGHRS, CDR2 YFSETQ. This entry is derived from a study of beta chain features in type 1 diabetes. Populations obtained by sorting all exceeded 95% purity. Study-wide results and limits: Within patients, naive, central memory and Treg TCRB repertoires seemed more similar than within healthy donors. Patients with Type 1 diabetes showed moderately but significantly shorter TCRB CDR3s in all four CD4+ subsets.

Every isolated RNA sample was fully reverse transcribed, so sequencing captured expressed TCRB transcripts. The repertoire was sequenced with immunoSEQ multiplex PCR; TCRdb's copy has only in-frame clones and lacks some. The table lists about 300,000 clones, under 8.5% of them singletons, with approximately 0.93% in the top ten. Material for sequencing was central memory CD4+ T cells from blood. The receptor comes from a woman between 18 and 30 years old in good health. J is TRBJ1-2 and V is TRBV5-1; D remains ambiguous. The CDR3 DNA sequence: TGCGCCAGCAGCTTGGACGGATTTAACTATGGCTACACCTTC. This codes for CASSLDGFNYGYTF.